Listed here are 17 T cell receptor beta chains from one sample, sequenced in a study of beta chain features in type 1 diabetes. Of the isolated RNA, all was reverse transcribed, and so the sequenced material was expressed TCRB transcripts. Libraries were prepared by immunoSEQ multiplex PCR; TCRdb keeps only in-frame clonotypes and omits some of them. The sample has 350,000 to 400,000 clones; roughly 12% are singletons. Points from the study as a whole: Significant though moderate, a shortening of TCRB CDR3s appeared in all four CD4+ subsets of Type 1 diabetes patients.

These receptors are not linked to any known antigen. The sample consisted of naive CD4+ T cells from blood. The receptors here all came from a young woman with type 1 diabetes.

This clone was seen only a few times. The chain is built from TRBV7-2 and TRBJ2-7; 11 nucleotides match TRBD2. With 1 base clipped from V and 2 bases from J, the junction kept 1 base outside the gene matches. Germline CDR1 and CDR2: SGHTA and FQGNSA. CDR3 length: 15 amino acids. This CDR3 reads CASSLEGLAAYEQYF. The CDR3 DNA reads TGTGCCAGCAGCTTAGAGGGACTAGCGGCCTACGAGCAGTACTTC. The full variable domain, its missing parts supplied by reference TRBV7-2 and TRBJ2-7, is GAGVSQSPSNKVTEKGKDVELRCDPISGHTALYWYRQSLGQGLEFLIYFQGNSAPDKSGLPSDRFSAERTGGSVSTLTIQRTQQEDSAVYLCASSLEGLAAYEQYFGPGTRLTVT.

The V call is TRBV9, the J call TRBJ2-3; tentatively, D is TRBD2 (6 bases). Trimming removed 1 base from V and 8 bases from J, with 14 bases in between. The CDR3 runs 14 residues. From germline, CDR1 is SGDLS and CDR2 YYNGEE. The CDR3 spells CASSVTRGISTQYF. CDR3 DNA: TGTGCCAGCAGCGTAACTCGGGGGATCAGTACGCAGTATTTT. Supplemented by reference TRBV9 and TRBJ2-3, the full variable domain reads DSGVTQTPKHLITATGQRVTLRCSPRSGDLSVYWYQQSLDQGLQFLIQYYNGEERAKGNILERFSAQQFPDLHSELNLSSLELGDSALYFCASSVTRGISTQYFGPGTRLTVL.

The chain employs TRBV7-3 and TRBJ2-5; D uncertain. Germline-derived CDR1 and CDR2 are SGHTA and FQGTGA. V was cut by 0 bases and J by 5 bases, with 7 bases left in between. The CDR3 runs to 13 residues. CDR3 sequence (DNA): TGTGCCAGCAGCTTAACCCGCACTGAGACCCAGTACTTC. This gives the protein CASSLTRTETQYF. Full variable domain (outside the CDR3, taken from reference TRBV7-3 and TRBJ2-5): GAGVSQTPSNKVTEKGKYVELRCDPISGHTALYWYRQSLGQGPEFLIYFQGTGAADDSGLPNDRFFAVRPEGSVSTLKIQRTERGDSAVYLCASSLTRTETQYFGPGTRLLVL.

V and J are TRBV29-1 and TRBJ2-3, with D unresolved. The CDR3 spans 13 residues. CDR1 and CDR2 (germline): SQVTM, ANQGSEA. The V end was cut by 5 bases, the J end by 1 base, with 10 bases between. CDR3 loop: CSVSEMGTDTQYF. The CDR3 DNA reads as TGCAGCGTTTCCGAGATGGGCACAGATACGCAGTATTTT.

This clone was observed a few times. The chain recombines TRBV27 with TRBJ1-4, with TRBD1 as a possible D gene (5 bases). CDR3 length equals 14 residues. V was shortened by 5 bases and J by 8 bases, with 15 bases between the two germline ends. Germline V gene sequence: CDR1 MNHEY, CDR2 SMNVEV (reference sequence). The CDR3 region is CASSPQSWGEKLFF. CDR3 coding DNA: TGTGCCAGCAGTCCGCAATCCTGGGGCGAAAAACTGTTTTTT. The entire variable domain, with the rest obtained from reference TRBV27 and TRBJ1-4, is as follows: EAQVTQNPRYLITVTGKKLTVTCSQNMNHEYMSWYRQDPGLGLRQIYYSMNVEVTDKGDVPEGYKVSRKEKRNFPLILESPSPNQTSLYFCASSPQSWGEKLFFGSGTQLSVL.

This clone was observed a handful of times. The V gene is TRBV7-2, the J gene TRBJ2-5; TRBD2 matches at 14 bases. This CDR3 has 18 amino acids. The V segment lost 4 bases and the J segment 5 bases; nucleotides outside the gene matches: 12. CDR1 and CDR2 (germline): SGHTA, FQGNSA. CDR3 region: CASSWWTSGGNLGETQYF. CDR3 sequence (DNA): TGTGCCAGCAGCTGGTGGACTAGCGGGGGGAATTTGGGGGAGACCCAGTACTTC.

This clone was seen only a few times. This chain links TRBV29-1 with TRBJ2-3; the D gene is possibly TRBD1 (5 bases). The germline V and J ends were trimmed by 0 bases and 3 bases, with 13 bases remaining between them. Germline assignment: CDR1 SQVTM and CDR2 ANQGSEA. CDR3 size: 15 residues. The CDR3 region has the DNA TGCAGCGTTGAAGACCAGCTGGACAAGACAGATACGCAGTATTTT. Its protein is CSVEDQLDKTDTQYF.

The chain is built from TRBV18 and TRBJ1-5; maybe TRBD1 (6 bases). The germline V gene encodes CDR1 KGHSH and CDR2 LQKENI. The CDR3 is 15 residues long. V was shortened by 4 bases and J by 1 base, with 11 bases between the two germline ends. DNA for the CDR3: TGTGCCAGCTCACGGGGGGGCGTGAGCAATCAGCCCCAGCATTTT. Its translation is CASSRGGVSNQPQHF. The full variable domain, its missing parts supplied by reference TRBV18 and TRBJ1-5, is NAGVMQNPRHLVRRRGQEARLRCSPMKGHSHVYWYRQLPEEGLKFMVYLQKENIIDESGMPKERFSAEFPKEGPSILRIQQVVRGDSAAYFCASSRGGVSNQPQHFGDGTRLSIL.

This clone was found a few times. This chain joins TRBV30 and TRBJ1-4, with D uncertain. Germline CDR1 and CDR2: GTSNPN and SVGIG (reference sequence). There are 13 residues in the CDR3. The germline V and J ends were trimmed by 2 bases and 5 bases, with 9 bases remaining between them. The CDR3 nucleotides read TGTGCCTGGAGTCTCCGTGGCAATGAAAAACTGTTTTTT. It encodes CAWSLRGNEKLFF.

This clone was counted only a few times. The chain combines TRBV27 with TRBJ2-2; possible D gene TRBD1, 6 bases. Germline V lookup: CDR1 MNHEY, CDR2 SMNVEV (reference sequence). The CDR3 contains 14 residues. V gave up 2 bases and J gave up 7 bases, with 11 bases separating them. CDR3 sequence (DNA): TGTGCCAGCAGTTTACTGGGGGCGGGCGGGGAGCTGTTTTTT. Translation: CASSLLGAGGELFF.

In its sample, this clone was seen once. The chain uses TRBV5-4 and TRBJ2-5; no firm D call. CDR1 and CDR2 (germline): SGHNT, YYREEE (reference sequence). Trimming stripped 2 bases from V and 1 base from J, with 3 bases between. This CDR3 comprises 12 residues. CDR3 loop: CASSFLQETQYF. CDR3 sequence (DNA): TGTGCCAGCAGCTTCCTCCAAGAGACCCAGTACTTC.

In this sample, this clone turned up a few times. The gene calls are TRBV7-9 and TRBJ2-3; 14 bases map to TRBD2. With V trimmed by 3 bases and J by 6 bases, 8 bases remained unmatched. CDR3 length: 17 amino acids. The germline CDR1 and CDR2 sequences are SEHNR and FQNEAQ (reference sequence). The CDR3 sequence is CASSLTGLAGVGDTQYF. The CDR3 nucleotides are TGTGCCAGCAGCTTGACGGGACTAGCGGGAGTCGGCGATACGCAGTATTTT.

This clone was seen a handful of times. J is TRBJ2-3 and V is TRBV2; the D gene is possibly TRBD2 (5 bases). Germline values: CDR1 SNHLY, CDR2 FYNNEI. V dropped 3 bases and J dropped 2 bases, with 9 bases sitting between them. This CDR3 is 14 amino acids long. The CDR3 loop is CASSDGVPTDTQYF. The CDR3 DNA reads TGTGCCAGCAGTGACGGGGTGCCCACAGATACGCAGTATTTT.

Notes on this clone: At the DNA level, this CDR3 is encoded by other sequences in the same sample as well. The chain employs TRBV19 and TRBJ2-7; possible D gene TRBD1, 6 bases. V was clipped by 6 bases and J by 1 base, with 10 bases between them. Germline V CDR1 and CDR2: LNHDA, SQIVND (reference sequence). This CDR3 spans 13 amino acids. This chain's CDR3 is CASSLDRSYEQYF. The CDR3 bases are TGTGCCAGTAGCCTAGACAGGTCCTACGAGCAGTACTTC.

The gene calls are TRBV11-2 and TRBJ2-7; 7 nucleotides align to TRBD1. The CDR3 covers 17 residues. CDR1 is SGHAT, CDR2 FQNNGV, per germline. Trimming took 5 bases from V and 0 from J; bases not matched to a gene: 13. The CDR3 here is CASSLTPGTASSYEQYF. The CDR3 nucleotides read TGTGCCAGCAGCCTAACTCCCGGGACAGCGTCCTCCTACGAGCAGTACTTC. Together with reference TRBV11-2 and TRBJ2-7, the CDR3 gives the full variable domain: EAGVAQSPRYKIIEKRQSVAFWCNPISGHATLYWYQQILGQGPKLLIQFQNNGVVDDSQLPKDRFSAERLKGVDSTLKIQPAKLEDSAVYLCASSLTPGTASSYEQYFGPGTRLTVT.

The chain joins TRBV4-3 to TRBJ2-3, with TRBD1 matching 7 bases. V was clipped by 1 base and J by 0 bases; unmatched bases: 1. The germline gives CDR1 LGHNA, CDR2 YSLEER. CDR3 length: 15 residues. CDR3 in DNA: TGCGCCAGCAGCCAAGTGGGACAGAGCACAGATACGCAGTATTTT. This sequence encodes CASSQVGQSTDTQYF.

The chain combines TRBV10-3 with TRBJ2-5, with D possibly matching TRBD2 (6 bases). CDR3 size: 14 residues. V was cut by 11 bases and J by 3 bases, with 19 bases left in between. Looked up from germline, CDR1 is ENHRY and CDR2 is SYGVKD. The CDR3 DNA reads TGTGCCGAACAGGCGGAGACGGGAGAAGAGACCCAGTACTTC. It translates to CAEQAETGEETQYF.